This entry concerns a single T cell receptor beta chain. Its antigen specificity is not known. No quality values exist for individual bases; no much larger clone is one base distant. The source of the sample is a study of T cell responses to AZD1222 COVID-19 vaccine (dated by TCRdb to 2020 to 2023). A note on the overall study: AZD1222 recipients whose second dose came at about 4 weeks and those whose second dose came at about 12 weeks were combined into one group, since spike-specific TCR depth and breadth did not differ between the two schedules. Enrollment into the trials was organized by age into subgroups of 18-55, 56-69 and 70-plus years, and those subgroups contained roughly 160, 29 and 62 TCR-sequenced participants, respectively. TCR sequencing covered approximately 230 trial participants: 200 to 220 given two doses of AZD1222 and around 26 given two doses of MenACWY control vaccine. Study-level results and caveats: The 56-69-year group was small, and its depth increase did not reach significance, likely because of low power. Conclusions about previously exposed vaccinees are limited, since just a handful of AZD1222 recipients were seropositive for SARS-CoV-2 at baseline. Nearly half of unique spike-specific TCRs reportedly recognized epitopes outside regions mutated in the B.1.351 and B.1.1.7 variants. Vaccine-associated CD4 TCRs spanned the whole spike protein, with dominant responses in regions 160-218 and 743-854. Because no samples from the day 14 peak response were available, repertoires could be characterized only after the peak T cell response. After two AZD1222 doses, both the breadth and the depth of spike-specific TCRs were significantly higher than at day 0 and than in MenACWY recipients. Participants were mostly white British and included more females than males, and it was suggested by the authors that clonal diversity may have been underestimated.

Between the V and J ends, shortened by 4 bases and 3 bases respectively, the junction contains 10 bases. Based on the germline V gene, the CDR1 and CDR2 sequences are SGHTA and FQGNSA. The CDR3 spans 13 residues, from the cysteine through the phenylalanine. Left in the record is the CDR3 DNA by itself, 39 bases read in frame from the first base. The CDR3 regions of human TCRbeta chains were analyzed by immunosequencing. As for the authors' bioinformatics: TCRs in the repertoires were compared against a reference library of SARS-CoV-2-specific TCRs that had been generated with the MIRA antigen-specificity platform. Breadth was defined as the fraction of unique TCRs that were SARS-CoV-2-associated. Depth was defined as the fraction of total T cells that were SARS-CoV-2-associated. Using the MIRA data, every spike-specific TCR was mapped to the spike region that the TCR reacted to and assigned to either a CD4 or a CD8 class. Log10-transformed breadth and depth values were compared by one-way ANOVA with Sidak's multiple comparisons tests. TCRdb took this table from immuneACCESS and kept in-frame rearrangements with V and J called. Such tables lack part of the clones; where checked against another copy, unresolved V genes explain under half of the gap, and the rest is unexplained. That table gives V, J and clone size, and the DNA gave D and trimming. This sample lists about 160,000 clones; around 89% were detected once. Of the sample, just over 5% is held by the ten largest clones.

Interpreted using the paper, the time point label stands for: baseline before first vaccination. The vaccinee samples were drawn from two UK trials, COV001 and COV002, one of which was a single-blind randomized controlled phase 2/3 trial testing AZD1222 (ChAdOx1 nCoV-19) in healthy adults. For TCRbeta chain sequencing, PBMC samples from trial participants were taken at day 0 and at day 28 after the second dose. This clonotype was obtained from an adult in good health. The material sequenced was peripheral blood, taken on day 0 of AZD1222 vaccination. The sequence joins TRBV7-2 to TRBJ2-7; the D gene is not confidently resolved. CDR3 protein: CASSSQDGYEQYF. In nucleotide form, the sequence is TGTGCCAGCAGCTCGCAAGACGGCTACGAGCAGTACTTC.